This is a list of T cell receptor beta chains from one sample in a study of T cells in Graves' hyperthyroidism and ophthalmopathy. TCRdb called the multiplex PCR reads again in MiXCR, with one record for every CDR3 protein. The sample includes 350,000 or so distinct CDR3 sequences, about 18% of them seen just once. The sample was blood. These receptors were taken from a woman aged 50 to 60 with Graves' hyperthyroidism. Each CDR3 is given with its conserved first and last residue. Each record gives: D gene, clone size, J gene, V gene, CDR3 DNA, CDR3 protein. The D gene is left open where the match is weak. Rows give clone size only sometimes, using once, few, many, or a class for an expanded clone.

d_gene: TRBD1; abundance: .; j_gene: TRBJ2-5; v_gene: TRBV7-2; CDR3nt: TGTGCCAGCAGCTTAAGGGGCGGGACAGGGGGCTCGAAGACCCAGTACTTC; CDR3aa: CASSLRGGTGGSKTQYF
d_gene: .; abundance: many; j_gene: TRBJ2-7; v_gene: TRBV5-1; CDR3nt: TGCGCCAGCAGCTTGTTCGCTCAGGAAGGAGCCTACGAGCAGTACTTC; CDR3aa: CASSLFAQEGAYEQYF
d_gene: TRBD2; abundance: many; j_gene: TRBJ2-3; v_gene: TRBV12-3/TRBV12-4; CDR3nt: TGTGCCAGCAGAGGGCTAGCGGGAGGTGTAGATACGCAGTATTTT; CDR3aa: CASRGLAGGVDTQYF
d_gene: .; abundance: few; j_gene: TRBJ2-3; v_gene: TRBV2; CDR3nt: TGTGCCAGCAGTGACTATACGCAGTATTTT; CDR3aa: CASSDYTQYF
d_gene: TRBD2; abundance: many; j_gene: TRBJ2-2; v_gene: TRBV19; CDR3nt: TGTGCCACACAGGGGACTAGCGGGAGGACGCGAAGGACCGGGGAGCTGTTTTTT; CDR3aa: CATQGTSGRTRRTGELFF
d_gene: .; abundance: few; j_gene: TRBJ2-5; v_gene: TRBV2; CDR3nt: TGTGCCGCCGAAGCGGGCAGGGTGGTGGAGACCCAGTACTTC; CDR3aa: CAAEAGRVVETQYF
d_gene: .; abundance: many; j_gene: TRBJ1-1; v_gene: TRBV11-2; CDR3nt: TGTGCCAGCACCCCTGCCGTGGGATATGCTTTCTTT; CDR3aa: CASTPAVGYAFF
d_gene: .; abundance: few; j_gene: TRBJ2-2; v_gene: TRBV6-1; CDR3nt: TGTGCCAGCAGTATTAGGGCCGGGGAGCTGTTTTTT; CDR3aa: CASSIRAGELFF
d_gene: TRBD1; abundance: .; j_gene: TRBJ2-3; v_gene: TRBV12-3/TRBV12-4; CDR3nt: TGCGCCAGCAGTCCGACAGGGATTATCACAGATACGCAGTATTTT; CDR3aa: CASSPTGIITDTQYF
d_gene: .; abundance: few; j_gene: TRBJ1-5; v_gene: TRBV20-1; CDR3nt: TGCAGTGCCGCGCGCTCCATACAGGGAAATAAAGGACAGCCCCAGCATTTT; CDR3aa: CSAARSIQGNKGQPQHF
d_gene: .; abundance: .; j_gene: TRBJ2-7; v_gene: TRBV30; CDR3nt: TGTGCCTGGATAGCCGATTCCTCGTACGAGCAGTACTTC; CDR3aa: CAWIADSSYEQYF
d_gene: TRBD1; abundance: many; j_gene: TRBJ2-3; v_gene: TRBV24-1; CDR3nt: TGTGCCACCAGTGATAGAAGGACAGGGGAAGGAGATACGCAGTATTTT; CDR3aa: CATSDRRTGEGDTQYF
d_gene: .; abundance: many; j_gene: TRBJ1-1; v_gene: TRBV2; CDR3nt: TGTGCCAGCTCAGAGATGAACACTGAAGCTTTCTTT; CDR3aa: CASSEMNTEAFF
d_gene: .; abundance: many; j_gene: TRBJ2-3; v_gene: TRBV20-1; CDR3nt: TGCAGTGCTGGGACGGGAACTTTAGGCACAGATACGCAGTATTTT; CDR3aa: CSAGTGTLGTDTQYF
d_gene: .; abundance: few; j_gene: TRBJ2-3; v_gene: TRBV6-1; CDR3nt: TGTGCCAGCAGTGAATCGGGCCCGGCGGGGCAGGATACGCAGTATTTT; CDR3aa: CASSESGPAGQDTQYF